This T cell receptor beta chain emerged from a study of shared clonotypes between healthy human individuals. The length of the CDR3 is 16 residues. Germline V gene sequence: CDR1 SGHVS, CDR2 FNYEAQ. Trimming stripped 3 bases from V and 2 bases from J, with 17 bases between. Whole-study results and caveats: Naive subsets typically showed greater estimated richness than memory subsets.

A CD45RA+ naive subset and a CD45RA-negative memory subset were split from CD4+ cells. Sequencing was at deep level. Sorted-subset replicate PCR reactions were performed with approximately 0.2 ug DNA, corresponding to 25,000 to 35,000 T cell genomes. Clones were read by immunoSEQ multiplex PCR, and TCRdb kept only the in-frame ones, dropping some. The repertoire includes a few million clones, roughly 90% of them detected once, and around 0.35% sits in the top ten. About this clone: What it binds is not known.

Input material: naive CD4+ T cells from PBMCs. Indicated subset: CD45RA+ positively selected. The receptor comes from a man younger than 35 in good health. Some clones in this sample may be carry-over from other donors' samples. This chain connects TRBV7-6 to TRBJ2-7, with D maybe TRBD2 (5 bases). DNA of the CDR3: TGTGCCAGCAGCTTCTCTTACTCTAGCTTAACCTACGAGCAGTACTTC. This gives the protein CASSFSYSSLTYEQYF.